Shown below are 22 T cell receptor beta chains from a single sample sequenced in a study of T cell responses to AZD1222 COVID-19 vaccine. Data came from immunoSEQ multiplex PCR; TCRdb stores just in-frame clones and leaves some out. The sample lists some 170,000 clones, approximately 90% occurring once. The source was peripheral blood, collected 28 days after the second AZD1222 dose. These receptor sequences come from an adult who received the AZD1222 COVID-19 vaccine.

V is TRBV7-9 and J is TRBJ2-7, with 9 positions matching TRBD2. Germline-derived CDR1 and CDR2 are SEHNR and FQNEAQ (reference sequence). The CDR3 extends over 15 amino acids. V lost 4 bases to trimming and J lost 0 bases; unmatched junction nucleotides: 4. CDR3 amino acids: CASSSSGISSYEQYF. DNA of the CDR3: TGTGCCAGCAGCTCTAGCGGGATCTCCTCCTACGAGCAGTACTTC.

The rearrangement links TRBV6-2 or TRBV6-3 to TRBJ2-7, with 8 bases identical to TRBD2. CDR3 length equals 13 residues. Trimming took 5 bases from V and 3 from J; bases not matched to a gene: 3. The germline gives CDR1 MNHEY, CDR2 SVGEGT. CDR3 sequence reads: CASSAGGVYEQYF. The CDR3 DNA reads TGTGCCAGCAGTGCCGGGGGGGTCTACGAGCAGTACTTC.

CDR3 sequence (DNA): TGTGCCAGCACTATGGACAGGGGTTCAGGAAACACCATATATTTT. It codes for CASTMDRGSGNTIYF. V gene TRBV2 combines with J gene TRBJ1-3; 9 positions agree with TRBD1. CDR3 length: 15 amino acids. Unmatched junction bases numbered 8, after V lost 7 bases and J lost 4 bases. Germline CDR1 reads SNHLY; CDR2 reads FYNNEI.

The rearrangement uses TRBV30 and TRBJ2-3; D perhaps matches TRBD1 (6 bases). Trimming shortened V by 3 bases and J by 1 base, and 14 bases separated the two germline ends. The germline gives CDR1 GTSNPN, CDR2 SVGIG (reference sequence). The CDR3 runs 15 residues. CDR3 loop: CAWSRGRGGTDTQYF. The CDR3 DNA follows: TGTGCCTGGAGCAGAGGCAGGGGTGGCACAGATACGCAGTATTTT.

The gene calls are TRBV20-1 and TRBJ2-7; D gene uncertain. The V end was cut by 3 bases, the J end by 5 bases, with 11 bases between. Germline CDR1 DFQATT, CDR2 SNEGSKA (reference sequence). The CDR3 has 12 amino acids. In DNA form, the CDR3 reads TGCAGTGCTAGTTTGGGCTTAGACGAGCAGTACTTC. Translating gives CSASLGLDEQYF.

This chain links TRBV2 with TRBJ1-2; D perhaps matches TRBD1 (5 bases). V lost 2 bases, J lost 4 bases, and 14 bases lay in between. The germline CDR1 and CDR2 sequences are SNHLY and FYNNEI. This CDR3 comprises 15 residues. The chain's CDR3 is CASSERQGNVYGYTF. DNA of the CDR3: TGTGCCAGCAGTGAAAGGCAGGGAAATGTCTATGGCTACACCTTC.

The J gene is TRBJ2-6, the V gene TRBV2; D is undetermined. CDR3 length: 14 residues. The germline V gene has CDR1 SNHLY and CDR2 FYNNEI. V was clipped by 6 bases and J by 4 bases, with 10 bases between them. The CDR3 DNA follows: TGTGCCAGCAGGTCCCACGCGGGGGCCAACGTCCTGACTTTC. Translating gives CASRSHAGANVLTF.

The chain recombines TRBV5-1 with TRBJ1-2, with a tentative D call TRBD1 (5 bases). The CDR3 contains 16 residues. Germline-derived CDR1 and CDR2 are SGHRS and YFSETQ. The V end lost 2 bases, the J end lost 0 bases, and 14 bases lay between the germline ends. In DNA form, the CDR3 reads TGCGCCAGCAGCTTAGGGGCAGGCCGATCTAACTATGGCTACACCTTC. Its protein product is CASSLGAGRSNYGYTF. Filled out from reference TRBV5-1 and TRBJ1-2, the complete variable domain reads KAGVTQTPRYLIKTRGQQVTLSCSPISGHRSVSWYQQTPGQGLQFLFEYFSETQRNKGNFPGRFSGRQFSNSRSEMNVSTLELGDSALYLCASSLGAGRSNYGYTFGSGTRLTVV.

This clone was found a few times. The rearrangement links TRBV11-3 to TRBJ2-7; no firm D call. Trimming removed 1 base at V and 5 bases at J, with 12 bases between. Per germline, CDR1 SGHNT and CDR2 YENEEA. The CDR3 covers 14 residues. The CDR3 here is CASSLAWILHEQYF. The CDR3 bases are TGTGCCAGCAGCTTAGCATGGATCCTCCACGAGCAGTACTTC.

The chain employs TRBV10-3 and TRBJ1-2, with a tentative D call TRBD1 (6 bases). From germline, CDR1 is ENHRY and CDR2 SYGVKD. With 3 bases removed from V and 4 bases from J, the gap between germline ends came to 12 bases. The CDR3 is 14 residues long. CDR3: CAISDRGAVYGYTF. DNA of the CDR3: TGTGCCATCAGTGACAGGGGCGCGGTCTATGGCTACACCTTC.

The chain combines TRBV5-1 with TRBJ2-7, with 10 bases lining up with TRBD1. This CDR3 has 13 amino acids. CDR1 is SGHRS and CDR2 is YFSETQ in the germline V gene. The ends lost 4 bases at V and 7 bases at J; junction bases unmatched: 5. DNA of the CDR3: TGCGCCAGCAGCCCGGGACAGGGGTGGGAGCAGTACTTC. Its translation: CASSPGQGWEQYF.

The V call is TRBV7-8, the J call TRBJ2-7; TRBD2 agrees at 13 bases. From germline, CDR1 is SGHVS and CDR2 FQNEAQ. This CDR3 has 16 residues. J gave up 2 bases and V 5 bases, and 6 bases lay outside the gene matches. CDR3: CASSTATSGGAYEQYF. CDR3 nucleotides: TGTGCCAGCAGCACCGCTACTAGCGGGGGGGCCTACGAGCAGTACTTC.

The J gene is TRBJ2-7, the V gene TRBV6-2 or TRBV6-3; D may be TRBD1 or TRBD2 (6 bases each). The germline CDR1 and CDR2 sequences are MNHEY and SVGEGT. Trimming removed 6 bases from V and 1 base from J, with 13 bases in between. This CDR3 has 14 residues. DNA for the CDR3: TGTGCCAGCAGACCTACAGGGACTTCCTACGAGCAGTACTTC. It yields the protein CASRPTGTSYEQYF.

The chain carries TRBV6-5 and TRBJ2-1; D perhaps matches TRBD2 (6 bases). Trimming pared 6 bases from V and 8 bases from J, leaving 20 bases between. The germline V gene has CDR1 MNHEY and CDR2 SVGAGI. The CDR3 is 15 amino acids. CDR3 nucleotide sequence: TGTGCCAGCAGGCGAGGGTGGGGGGAAGAGGATGAGCAGTTCTTC. Translation: CASRRGWGEEDEQFF.

The rearrangement uses TRBV24-1 and TRBJ2-3; possible D gene TRBD2, 6 bases. Germline V lookup: CDR1 KGHDR, CDR2 SFDVKD. V was cut by 0 bases and J by 6 bases, with 6 bases left in between. The CDR3 has 13 residues. The CDR3 coding sequence is TGTGCCACCAGTGATTTGGGAGGGGATACGCAGTATTTT. Protein product: CATSDLGGDTQYF.

This clone showed up just a few times. The chain links TRBV9 to TRBJ1-5; TRBD1 matches 8 bases. The CDR3 has 15 amino acids. Germline V CDR1 and CDR2: SGDLS, YYNGEE. V lost 4 bases and J lost 6; bases outside the gene matches: 9. The CDR3 DNA reads TGTGCCAGCAGCCCAGGACAGGGTGAGAGTCAGCCCCAGCATTTT. This gives the protein CASSPGQGESQPQHF. The whole variable domain, filled in from reference TRBV9 and TRBJ1-5, reads DSGVTQTPKHLITATGQRVTLRCSPRSGDLSVYWYQQSLDQGLQFLIQYYNGEERAKGNILERFSAQQFPDLHSELNLSSLELGDSALYFCASSPGQGESQPQHFGDGTRLSIL.

The rearrangement uses TRBV6-5 and TRBJ2-1; 9 bases are a match to TRBD1. Per the germline V gene, CDR1 is MNHEY and CDR2 is SVGAGI. The CDR3 contains 15 residues. V shed 6 bases and J 1 base; nucleotides not matched to a gene: 4. The CDR3 DNA is TGTGCCAGCAGACCCGACAGGGGGTCCTACAATGAGCAGTTCTTC. This encodes CASRPDRGSYNEQFF.

The chain uses TRBV5-4 and TRBJ2-2; D gene unclear. Germline-derived CDR1 and CDR2 are SGHNT and YYREEE (reference sequence). V was cut by 4 bases and J by 2 bases, with 9 bases left in between. CDR3 length: 14 amino acids. Here the CDR3 DNA reads TGTGCCAGCAGCCCAAGTTTCAACACCGGGGAGCTGTTTTTT. Protein product: CASSPSFNTGELFF.

The chain uses TRBV4-1 and TRBJ1-2, with unresolved D. The ends were cut back, 3 bases at V and 4 bases at J, with 18 bases in the middle. Germline CDR1 is MGHRA and CDR2 is YSYEKL. The CDR3 length is 16 residues. CDR3 region: CASSHPRTSQGYGYTF. The CDR3 DNA reads as TGCGCCAGCAGCCATCCCCGGACTAGCCAAGGCTATGGCTACACCTTC.

In DNA form, the CDR3 reads TGTGCCAGCAGTGAAGAGGGACAGGGGCCTACTAATGAAAAACTGTTTTTT. Residues: CASSEEGQGPTNEKLFF. J is TRBJ1-4 and V is TRBV2, with TRBD1 matching 10 bases. Losses at the gene ends were 1 base for V and 2 bases for J; bases not matched to a gene: 4. From germline, CDR1 is SNHLY and CDR2 FYNNEI. The CDR3 extends over 17 amino acids.

The chain uses TRBV23-1 and TRBJ1-1; TRBD1 agrees at 8 bases. TRBV23-1 is filed as an ORF, its function uncertain. V lost 0 bases, J lost 3 bases, and 15 bases stayed unmatched. This CDR3 has 19 amino acids. The CDR3 sequence: CASSQSGSGGEFNDTEAFF. The CDR3 nucleotides are TGCGCCAGCAGTCAATCGGGGTCAGGGGGCGAATTTAACGACACTGAAGCTTTCTTT.

The J gene is TRBJ1-4, the V gene TRBV6-5, with unresolved D. Trimming pared 8 bases from V and 3 bases from J, leaving 16 bases between. The CDR3 extends over 15 amino acids. Per germline, CDR1 MNHEY and CDR2 SVGAGI. CDR3 protein: CASRAAGRSNEKLFF. CDR3 sequence (DNA): TGTGCCAGCCGGGCCGCGGGCAGGTCTAATGAAAAACTGTTTTTT.